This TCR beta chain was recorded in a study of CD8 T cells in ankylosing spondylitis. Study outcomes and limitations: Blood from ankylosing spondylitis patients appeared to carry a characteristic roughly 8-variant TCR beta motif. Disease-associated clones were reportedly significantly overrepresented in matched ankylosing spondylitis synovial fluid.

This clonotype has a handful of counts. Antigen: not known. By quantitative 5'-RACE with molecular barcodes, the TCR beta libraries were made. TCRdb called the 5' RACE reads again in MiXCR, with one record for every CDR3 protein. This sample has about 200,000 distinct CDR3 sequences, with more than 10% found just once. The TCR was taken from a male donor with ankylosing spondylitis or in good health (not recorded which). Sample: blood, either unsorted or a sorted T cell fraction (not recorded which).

The DNA of the CDR3 is TGTGCCACCGTCAACAGCGTTTCCGGGGCCAACGTCCTGACTTTC. Protein: CATVNSVSGANVLTF. The chain carries TRBV15 and TRBJ2-6, with D unresolved. The CDR3 extends over 15 amino acids. CDR1 and CDR2 (germline): LNHNV, YYDKDF (reference sequence). Trimming took 8 bases from V and 4 from J, leaving 15 bases between them.